The 17 T cell receptor beta chains presented below share a single source sample, sequenced in a study of CD8 T cells in ankylosing spondylitis. General study points: For ankylosing spondylitis blood, a TCR beta motif of eight or nine highly homologous variants appeared characteristic.

These receptors have no known antigen. TCRdb recomputed calls from the 5' RACE reads with MiXCR, one row per CDR3 protein. The profile shows roughly 220,000 distinct CDR3 sequences, about 17% of them singletons. Material for sequencing was blood, either unsorted or a sorted T cell fraction (not recorded which). The receptors originated from a male donor with ankylosing spondylitis.

This clonotype has a count of ten or more. The chain joins TRBV5-5 to TRBJ2-7, with D uncertain. Germline CDR1 and CDR2: SGHKS and YYEKEE (reference sequence). The V and J ends lost 0 bases and 0 bases respectively, with 7 bases between them. The CDR3 spans 14 residues. CDR3 in DNA: TGTGCCAGCAGCTTGGGCCCTCCCTCCTACGAGCAGTACTTC. As protein: CASSLGPPSYEQYF.

The sample holds a few counts of this clonotype. The chain is built from TRBV4-1 and TRBJ2-5; the D call may be TRBD1 or TRBD2 (5 bases each). This CDR3 contains 16 residues. V lost 1 base and J lost 4, with 16 bases in between. CDR1 MGHRA and CDR2 YSYEKL come from the germline V gene. CDR3 in DNA: TGCGCCAGCAGCCAAGTTGGGGGTCGGGTCGGAGAGACCCAGTACTTC. This sequence encodes CASSQVGGRVGETQYF.

This chain links TRBV11-2 with TRBJ2-3; a weak D match, TRBD1 (5 bases). The CDR3 consists of 15 residues. Germline-derived CDR1 and CDR2 are SGHAT and FQNNGV. The germline V and J ends were trimmed by 4 bases and 4 bases, with 15 bases remaining between them. CDR3 coding DNA: TGTGCCAGCAGCTGGGGCGAGTCTAGTGCAGATACGCAGTATTTT. This codes for CASSWGESSADTQYF.

CDR3 loop: CAWSVGTGLDEQYF. The CDR3 bases are TGTGCCTGGAGTGTAGGGACAGGGCTAGACGAGCAGTACTTC. The V and J genes are TRBV30 and TRBJ2-7; the match to TRBD1 covers 9 bases. This CDR3 comprises 14 residues. V dropped 0 bases and J dropped 5; count of bases not matched to a gene: 5. The germline V gene has CDR1 GTSNPN and CDR2 SVGIG (reference sequence).

The genes are TRBV12-5 and TRBJ1-1, with D tentatively TRBD1 (5 bases). Trimming stripped 1 base from V and 3 bases from J, with 15 bases between. The germline CDR1 and CDR2 sequences are LGHNT and FRNRAP. The CDR3 has 16 residues. The CDR3 sequence: CASGLDVGLGDTEAFF. For the CDR3, the DNA is TGTGCTAGTGGTTTGGACGTTGGACTGGGGGACACTGAAGCTTTCTTT.

This clonotype showed up just a few times. This chain connects TRBV12-3 or TRBV12-4 to TRBJ2-1; the D is unclear. CDR3 length equals 12 residues. Trimming removed 4 bases from V and 8 bases from J, with 9 bases in between. CDR3 in DNA: TGTGCCAGCAGTTATGGAGATGATGAGCAGTTCTTC. It is translated as CASSYGDDEQFF.

The chain combines TRBV7-9 with TRBJ2-7; 8 bases match TRBD1. Germline CDR1 and CDR2: SEHNR and FQNEAQ (reference sequence). V shed 5 bases and J 5 bases; nucleotides not matched to a gene: 8. The CDR3 runs 14 residues. CDR3 nucleotide sequence: TGTGCCAGCAGCCACCGGGACAGGTTCCACGAGCAGTACTTC. This gives the protein CASSHRDRFHEQYF.

This clonotype was seen a handful of times. The V gene is TRBV5-6, the J gene TRBJ2-7, with 9 bases aligning to TRBD2. There are 17 residues in the CDR3. V lost 3 bases to trimming and J lost 2 bases; unmatched junction nucleotides: 12. Germline V gives CDR1 SGHDT, CDR2 YYEEEE. DNA for the CDR3: TGTGCCAGCAGCTCCTTCTCCGCTAGCGGGACAGCCTACGAGCAGTACTTC. It yields the protein CASSSFSASGTAYEQYF.

V gene TRBV6-2 or TRBV6-3 combines with J gene TRBJ2-1; 7 bases align to TRBD2. The germline V gene encodes CDR1 MNHEY and CDR2 SVGEGT. Trimming removed 1 base from V and 4 bases from J; junction bases left unmatched: 7. CDR3 length: 16 residues. The chain's CDR3 is CASSYFPSGEYNEQFF. The CDR3 nucleotides are TGTGCCAGCAGTTACTTCCCTAGCGGAGAGTACAATGAGCAGTTCTTC.

This clonotype showed up just a few times. The rearrangement links TRBV27 to TRBJ2-2, with 10 bases that match TRBD1. Germline V gene sequence: CDR1 MNHEY, CDR2 SMNVEV (reference sequence). V shed 1 base, J shed 3 bases, and the junction held 5 bases outside the gene matches. The CDR3 is made up of 17 amino acids. As DNA, the CDR3 is TGTGCCAGCAGTTTATATGGCGGGACAGGGGACACCGGGGAGCTGTTTTTT. It codes for CASSLYGGTGDTGELFF.

This clonotype appeared a few times. The chain uses TRBV10-3 and TRBJ2-1; weak D call: TRBD1 (8 bases). Trimming stripped 6 bases from V and 6 bases from J, with 12 bases between. This CDR3 is 13 amino acids long. The germline CDR1 and CDR2 sequences are ENHRY and SYGVKD. The CDR3 DNA sequence: TGTGCCATCAGGGACAGGGAGGGCAATGAGCAGTTCTTC. Residues: CAIRDREGNEQFF.

The J gene is TRBJ2-7, the V gene TRBV11-2, with unresolved D. The V gene lost 5 bases and the J gene lost 2 bases, with 10 bases spanning the gap. The CDR3 spans 13 residues. From germline, CDR1 is SGHAT and CDR2 FQNNGV. CDR3 loop: CASSVDSTYEQYF. CDR3 coding DNA: TGTGCCAGCAGCGTCGACTCAACCTACGAGCAGTACTTC.

This clonotype has only a few counts. The rearrangement links TRBV7-9 to TRBJ2-1; D is possibly TRBD1 or TRBD2 (8 bases each). Trimming cost V 5 bases and J 1 base, with 15 bases left between them. The CDR3 is 16 residues long. Germline values: CDR1 SEHNR, CDR2 FQNEAQ (reference sequence). CDR3 amino acids: CASSPGGTGSYNEQFF. CDR3 nucleotide sequence: TGTGCCAGCAGCCCGGGGGGGACAGGATCCTACAATGAGCAGTTCTTC.

This clonotype was counted between two and nine times. The chain links TRBV7-2 to TRBJ2-3; D is possibly TRBD2 (5 bases). V was pared by 2 bases and J by 7 bases, with 10 bases between. CDR3 length: 13 amino acids. Germline assignment: CDR1 SGHTA and CDR2 FQGNSA. The CDR3 sequence: CASSLSGNHTQYF. CDR3 sequence (DNA): TGTGCCAGCAGCTTATCGGGAAACCATACGCAGTATTTT.

This chain joins TRBV12-3 or TRBV12-4 and TRBJ2-1; 11 bases fit TRBD2. V was pared by 4 bases and J by 4 bases, with 6 bases of the junction left unmatched. This CDR3 has 16 residues. The CDR3 DNA is TGTGCCAGCAGTTCCTCCGGGACTAGCGGTTACAATGAGCAGTTCTTC. Amino acid sequence: CASSSSGTSGYNEQFF.

The chain has TRBV7-6 and TRBJ1-1; D perhaps matches TRBD1 (5 bases). V was pared by 2 bases and J by 8 bases, with 15 bases between. The CDR3 has 14 residues. Germline assignment: CDR1 SGHVS and CDR2 FNYEAQ. The CDR3 is CASSLLGGSNEAFF. As DNA, the CDR3 is TGTGCCAGCAGCTTATTGGGGGGGTCTAACGAAGCTTTCTTT.

V is TRBV11-3 and J is TRBJ2-5; TRBD2 aligns across 7 bases. Germline-derived CDR1 and CDR2 are SGHNT and YENEEA. The V segment lost 3 bases and the J segment 1 base; nucleotides outside the gene matches: 2. The CDR3 extends over 14 amino acids. CDR3 nucleotide sequence: TGTGCCAGCAGCTTGTCTAGCGGCCAAGAGACCCAGTACTTC. Its translation: CASSLSSGQETQYF.